The rows below give T cell receptor beta chains drawn from one sample of a study. TCRdb analysed the 5' RACE reads with MiXCR anew, one entry per CDR3 protein. The top ten clones hold around 2.5% of a sample with some 62,000 distinct CDR3 sequences, 25% to 35% of them seen once. Sequencing was done on a sample of tumor-infiltrating naive CD4+ T cells sorted from the breast tumor. The receptors stem from a female donor with breast cancer. Both conserved end residues are part of each CDR3. D genes are given only for firm matches. Only part of the rows carry a size: once, few, many, or a class if the clone is expanded.

V gene,J gene,clone size,D gene,CDR3 protein,CDR3 DNA
TRBV6-1,TRBJ1-4,few,-,CASSEAGMTTNEKLFF,TGTGCCAGCAGTGAAGCCGGTATGACCACCAATGAAAAACTGTTTTTT
TRBV7-2,TRBJ2-6,-,-,CASSLGGRPSGVNVLTF,TGTGCCAGCAGCTTGGGGGGGCGTCCTTCTGGGGTCAACGTCCTGACTTTC
TRBV12-3/TRBV12-4,TRBJ1-5,-,-,CASSLSPRQVREPQHF,TGTGCCAGCAGTCTATCCCCCAGACAGGTCAGAGAGCCCCAGCATTTT
TRBV10-3,TRBJ1-1,-,-,CAIRAESNTEAFF,TGTGCCATCAGGGCAGAGTCTAACACTGAAGCTTTCTTT
TRBV25-1,TRBJ1-6,-,TRBD1,CASRGGTGSSSYNSPLHF,TGTGCCAGCAGGGGGGGGACAGGCTCCAGCTCCTATAATTCACCCCTCCACTTT
TRBV29-1,TRBJ2-3,once,-,CSVKILRGGDTQYF,TGCAGCGTTAAAATCCTCAGGGGCGGGGATACGCAGTATTTT
TRBV11-2,TRBJ2-5,many,TRBD2,CASSLRTSGGKTQYF,TGTGCCAGCAGCCTACGGACTAGCGGGGGAAAGACCCAGTACTTC
TRBV12-3/TRBV12-4,TRBJ2-7,-,-,CASSFTFGAYEQYF,TGTGCCAGCAGTTTTACGTTTGGGGCCTACGAGCAGTACTTC
TRBV4-2,TRBJ2-7,-,TRBD2,CASSQPGTSGYEQYF,TGTGCCAGCAGCCAACCCGGGACTAGCGGATACGAGCAGTACTTC
TRBV3-1,TRBJ1-5,once,-,CASSQTAGQPQHF,TGTGCCAGCAGCCAAACGGCAGGTCAGCCCCAGCATTTT
TRBV7-8,TRBJ2-5,-,TRBD1,CASSWGTGEETQYF,TGTGCCAGCAGCTGGGGGACAGGCGAAGAGACCCAGTACTTC
TRBV20-1,TRBJ2-3,few,-,CSARGTSRMSTQYF,TGCAGTGCTAGAGGAACTAGTAGAATGTCCACGCAGTATTTT
TRBV7-2,TRBJ2-1,many,-,CASSSYEGWRLF,TGTGCCAGCAGCTCGTACGAAGGTTGGAGGCTCTTC
TRBV5-1,TRBJ1-5,medium-sized,-,CASSFGSNSNQPQHF,TGCGCCAGCAGCTTCGGCAGTAATAGCAATCAGCCCCAGCATTTT
TRBV4-2,TRBJ2-1,few,TRBD2,CASSHNPGLAVSNEQFF,TGTGCCAGCAGCCATAATCCGGGACTAGCGGTGTCAAATGAGCAGTTCTTC
TRBV20-1,TRBJ2-5,few,-,CSARDFLRQGGEETQYF,TGCAGTGCTAGAGATTTTCTTCGTCAAGGAGGCGAGGAGACCCAGTACTTC
TRBV4-2,TRBJ1-5,few,-,CASSQVIDSGRGNQPQHF,TGTGCCAGCAGCCAAGTAATAGATTCGGGAAGAGGCAATCAGCCCCAGCATTTT
TRBV4-1,TRBJ2-7,many,-,CASSVGIELEQYF,TGCGCCAGCAGCGTAGGCATAGAACTCGAGCAGTACTTC
TRBV4-3,TRBJ2-1,-,-,CASSQGIGSYNEQFF,TGCGCCAGCAGCCAAGGTATAGGGTCCTACAATGAGCAGTTCTTC
TRBV28,TRBJ1-5,-,-,CASKVGVDQPQHF,TGTGCCAGCAAGGTAGGGGTTGATCAGCCCCAGCATTTT
TRBV7-6,TRBJ2-5,once,-,CASSLARVQETQYF,TGTGCCAGCAGCTTAGCTAGGGTACAAGAGACCCAGTACTTC
TRBV15,TRBJ2-2,-,-,CATSKAGLNTGELFF,TGTGCCACCAGCAAGGCGGGTCTGAACACCGGGGAGCTGTTTTTT
TRBV7-3,TRBJ2-1,many,-,CASSLIPGTYNEQFF,TGTGCCAGCAGCTTAATCCCAGGTACCTACAATGAGCAGTTCTTC
TRBV15,TRBJ1-2,many,TRBD1,CATSREARGVEGYTF,TGTGCCACCAGCAGAGAGGCCAGGGGGGTGGAAGGCTACACCTTC
TRBV28,TRBJ2-3,-,-,CASGGEGATDTQYF,TGTGCCAGCGGTGGGGAGGGGGCCACAGATACGCAGTATTTT
TRBV9,TRBJ2-3,-,-,CASSVGSLRDTQYF,TGTGCCAGCAGCGTAGGGTCTCTAAGGGATACGCAGTATTTT
TRBV7-9,TRBJ2-1,-,-,CASSSHSSYNGQFF,TGTGCCAGCAGCTCCCACAGCTCCTACAATGGGCAGTTCTTC
TRBV4-2,TRBJ2-1,few,TRBD1,CASSRDDRAAYNEQFF,TGTGCCAGCAGCCGGGACGACAGGGCCGCCTACAATGAGCAGTTCTTC
TRBV19,TRBJ2-1,-,-,CASSSRPNNNEQFF,TGTGCCAGTAGCTCTCGCCCCAACAACAATGAGCAGTTCTTC
TRBV20-1,TRBJ2-5,-,-,CSADARGLRETQYF,TGCAGTGCAGACGCCAGGGGCCTGCGAGAGACCCAGTACTTC
TRBV11-2,TRBJ2-7,-,TRBD1,CASSEQGSSYEQYF,TGTGCCAGCAGCGAACAGGGGAGCTCCTACGAGCAGTACTTC
TRBV12-3/TRBV12-4,TRBJ2-3,few,-,CASSFRGTDTQYF,TGTGCCAGCAGTTTTAGGGGGACAGATACGCAGTATTTT
TRBV15,TRBJ2-3,many,-,CATSSTRDRTDTQYF,TGTGCCACCAGCAGTACCCGTGACCGCACAGATACGCAGTATTTT
TRBV4-1,TRBJ1-2,-,-,CASSQDLGRDYGYTF,TGCGCCAGCAGCCAAGATCTAGGGCGGGACTATGGCTACACCTTC
TRBV29-1,TRBJ2-7,many,-,CSVALGVDEQYF,TGCAGCGTTGCCCTGGGGGTAGACGAGCAGTACTTC
TRBV25-1,TRBJ2-1,-,-,CASSEYRGRGGNEQFF,TGTGCCAGCAGTGAATATAGGGGCAGGGGAGGCAATGAGCAGTTCTTC
TRBV2,TRBJ1-2,-,TRBD1,CASSEQGGYGYTF,TGTGCCAGCAGTGAACAGGGGGGTTATGGCTACACCTTC
TRBV20-1,TRBJ1-2,-,-,CSASVQGQKPNYGYTF,TGCAGTGCTAGTGTCCAGGGGCAAAAGCCTAACTATGGCTACACCTTC
TRBV20-1,TRBJ1-6,few,TRBD1,CSASRDRRILNSPLHF,TGCAGTGCTAGCCGGGACAGGCGGATCTTGAATTCACCCCTCCACTTT
TRBV5-1,TRBJ1-5,-,TRBD1,CASSWGDSNNQPQHF,TGCGCCAGCAGCTGGGGGGACAGCAACAATCAGCCCCAGCATTTT
TRBV7-9,TRBJ2-3,few,-,CASTTRGDTQYF,TGTGCCAGCACCACGAGGGGGGATACGCAGTATTTT
TRBV5-1,TRBJ2-4,few,-,CASSPQGGEDIQYF,TGCGCCAGCAGCCCACAGGGGGGGGAGGACATTCAGTACTTC
TRBV24-1,TRBJ2-3,-,-,CATSDLPSRVGTDTQYF,TGTGCCACCAGTGATTTGCCATCGAGGGTTGGCACAGATACGCAGTATTTT
TRBV10-3,TRBJ2-3,many,TRBD2,CAVALSGNVDTQYF,TGTGCCGTGGCCCTGAGCGGGAATGTAGATACGCAGTATTTT
TRBV6-1,TRBJ2-7,few,TRBD1,CASRPDPGQGPYEQYF,TGTGCCAGCAGGCCAGACCCGGGACAGGGGCCCTACGAGCAGTACTTC
TRBV7-3,TRBJ2-3,few,-,CASSEENRVHPQYF,TGTGCCAGCAGCGAAGAAAACAGGGTCCATCCGCAGTATTTT